Below, 25 T cell receptor beta chains from the same sample are listed, as sequenced in a study of PD-L1 blockade in urothelial cancer. Clones were read by immunoSEQ multiplex PCR, and TCRdb kept only the in-frame ones, dropping some. This table has fewer than 95,000 clones, roughly 84% appearing once. This sample's time point: pretreatment peripheral blood. Source: PBMCs, taken around atezolizumab (anti-PD-L1) treatment. Receptors originate from a man in his 60s with urothelial cancer.

The rearrangement links TRBV19 to TRBJ2-1; 10 bases map to TRBD2. The trim removed 4 bases at V and 5 bases at J, leaving 2 bases unmatched. The germline V gene has CDR1 LNHDA and CDR2 SQIVND (reference sequence). The CDR3 length is 14 residues. The CDR3 DNA sequence: TGTGCCAGTAGTACTAGCGGGGGTAACAATGAGCAGTTCTTC. The encoded protein is CASSTSGGNNEQFF.

This rearrangement joins TRBV6-6 to TRBJ2-7; a possible D gene is TRBD1 (6 bases). The CDR3 is 14 residues long. Trimming took 6 bases from V and 0 from J, leaving 12 bases between them. The germline gives CDR1 MNHNY, CDR2 SVGAGI (reference sequence). The CDR3 is CASRSSTGSYEQYF. CDR3 in DNA: TGTGCCAGCAGATCGTCGACAGGCTCCTACGAGCAGTACTTC.

This rearrangement joins TRBV28 to TRBJ1-5; D not certain. The CDR3 covers 15 residues. CDR1 is MDHEN, CDR2 SYDVKM, per germline. Trimming pared 3 bases from V and 2 bases from J, leaving 11 bases between. CDR3 nucleotides: TGTGCCAGCAGTTTTGTCGGGATGGGCAATCAGCCCCAGCATTTT. The encoded protein is CASSFVGMGNQPQHF.

The CDR3 nucleotides are TGTGCCAGCCAACAGGAAAGAAACACCGGGGAGCTGTTTTTT. Residues: CASQQERNTGELFF. V is TRBV2 and J is TRBJ2-2, with D perhaps TRBD1 (5 bases). The CDR3 totals 14 residues. Between the trimmed V and J ends, which lost 8 bases and 2 bases, there was a span of 12 bases. The germline gives CDR1 SNHLY, CDR2 FYNNEI.

This clone occurred once. The chain employs TRBV6-6 and TRBJ2-5; TRBD2 might be the D (5 bases). The J call may be mistaken, given a closer DNA end match to TRBJ2-7. The CDR3 totals 14 residues. Germline V gives CDR1 MNHNY, CDR2 SVGAGI (reference sequence). CDR3 sequence reads: CASSFGVSSYEQYF. The CDR3 DNA reads TGTGCCAGCAGTTTCGGGGTAAGCTCCTACGAGCAGTACTTC.

This sequence joins TRBV7-6 and TRBJ2-2, with 8 bases aligning to TRBD1. Germline trimming cut 3 bases from V and 2 bases from J; bases unmatched to any gene: 2. CDR3 length: 15 residues. CDR1 is SGHVS, CDR2 FNYEAQ, per germline. The CDR3 DNA reads as TGTGCCAGCAGCTTGGGACAGGCAAACACCGGGGAGCTGTTTTTT. It encodes CASSLGQANTGELFF.

The chain links TRBV5-1 to TRBJ2-7, with 12 bases matching TRBD1. Germline trimming cut 4 bases from V and 0 bases from J; bases unmatched to any gene: 5. Germline-derived CDR1 and CDR2 are SGHRS and YFSETQ. The CDR3 covers 16 residues. Here the CDR3 DNA reads TGCGCCAGCAGCCCGGGGACAGGGGGCCTCTCCTACGAGCAGTACTTC. This translates into CASSPGTGGLSYEQYF.

The rearrangement uses TRBV2 and TRBJ2-7; tentatively, D is TRBD1 (5 bases). Trimming left V 7 bases short and J 5 bases short, with 15 bases between. Germline V gene sequence: CDR1 SNHLY, CDR2 FYNNEI. The CDR3 has 13 residues. CDR3 amino acids: CASTLTGTHEQYF. CDR3 DNA sequence: TGTGCCAGCACCTTAACAGGAACCCACGAGCAGTACTTC.

V is TRBV7-9 and J is TRBJ2-7, with TRBD2 as a possible D gene (6 bases). Germline CDR1 is SEHNR and CDR2 is FQNEAQ (reference sequence). Trimming shortened V by 5 bases and J by 12 bases, and 20 bases separated the two germline ends. There are 13 residues in the CDR3. DNA of the CDR3: TGTGCCAGCAGCCTCTCCGGAGGGCAGGGCCTGTACTTC. The encoded protein is CASSLSGGQGLYF. Filled out from reference TRBV7-9 and TRBJ2-7, the complete variable domain reads DTGVSQNPRHKITKRGQNVTFRCDPISEHNRLYWYRQTLGQGPEFLTYFQNEAQLEKSRLLSDRFSAERPKGSFSTLEIQRTEQGDSAMYLCASSLSGGQGLYFGPGTRLTVT.

The chain employs TRBV29-1 and TRBJ2-3; 8 nucleotides align to TRBD2. This CDR3 contains 15 residues. The V gene's germline CDR1 is SQVTM and CDR2 ANQGSEA. Losses at the gene ends were 7 bases for V and 2 bases for J; bases not matched to a gene: 11. The CDR3 reads CSANLLAASTDTQYF. The CDR3 coding sequence is TGCAGCGCCAACTTACTAGCGGCGTCCACAGATACGCAGTATTTT.

The CDR3 protein is CASSPRTADNQPQHF. CDR3 in DNA: TGTGCCAGCTCACCTCGGACAGCAGACAATCAGCCCCAGCATTTT. V and J are TRBV18 and TRBJ1-5; tentatively, D is TRBD1 (6 bases). Trimming removed 3 bases at V and 3 bases at J, with 12 bases between. The CDR3 totals 15 residues. The germline V gene encodes CDR1 KGHSH and CDR2 LQKENI.

This chain connects TRBV4-1 to TRBJ1-5; the D gene is possibly TRBD1 (5 bases). Germline V gene lookup returns CDR1 MGHRA and CDR2 YSYEKL. The germline V and J ends were trimmed by 0 bases and 4 bases, with 16 bases remaining between them. The CDR3 spans 17 residues. In DNA form, the CDR3 reads TGCGCCAGCAGCCAAGATATTGCCGGGACTTATAATCAGCCCCAGCATTTT. It specifies CASSQDIAGTYNQPQHF.

The CDR3 DNA reads TGTGCCAGCAGCTTAGTAGCAGGGGTGATTGAAAAACTGTTTTTT. Translating it yields CASSLVAGVIEKLFF. The chain employs TRBV7-9 and TRBJ1-4; D is perhaps TRBD1 (6 bases). The V and J ends lost 1 base and 7 bases respectively, with 13 bases between them. The CDR3 is made up of 15 amino acids. CDR1 is SEHNR and CDR2 is FQNEAQ in the germline V gene (reference sequence).

This CDR3 is CASSQGTEETQYF. The CDR3 coding sequence is TGTGCCAGCAGCCAAGGGACAGAAGAGACCCAGTACTTC. This chain uses TRBV11-3 with TRBJ2-5; 7 bases are shared with TRBD1. CDR1 is SGHNT, CDR2 YENEEA, per germline. The V and J ends lost 5 bases and 3 bases, in that order; junction bases with no gene match: 3. The CDR3 consists of 13 residues.

The chain employs TRBV7-8 and TRBJ1-2, with D hard to call. The germline V gene has CDR1 SGHVS and CDR2 FQNEAQ. V lost 3 bases, J lost 4 bases, and 12 bases lay in between. This CDR3 has 14 residues. CDR3 DNA sequence: TGTGCCAGCAGCTTTTCGCCAGGCTCCTATGGCTACACCTTC. It specifies CASSFSPGSYGYTF.

J is TRBJ2-5 and V is TRBV6-5; TRBD2 agrees at 8 bases. The junction had 8 bases not matched to a gene; V was cut back by 4 bases and J by 1 base. The CDR3 runs to 16 residues. Germline CDR1 reads MNHEY; CDR2 reads SVGAGI. CDR3: CASSFRASGLQETQYF. The CDR3, as DNA: TGTGCCAGCAGTTTCAGGGCTAGCGGGCTCCAAGAGACCCAGTACTTC.

This clone was found once. V gene TRBV7-2 combines with J gene TRBJ1-5; TRBD1 might be the D (5 bases). The CDR3 runs 13 residues. Between the trimmed V and J ends, which lost 1 base and 7 bases, there was a span of 8 bases. Germline-derived CDR1 and CDR2 are SGHTA and FQGNSA. The CDR3 sequence is CASSLVRGQPQHF. The DNA of the CDR3 is TGTGCCAGCAGCTTAGTGCGGGGGCAGCCCCAGCATTTT.

The J gene is TRBJ1-5, the V gene TRBV28; D unresolved. The CDR3 is made up of 15 amino acids. The germline V gene encodes CDR1 MDHEN and CDR2 SYDVKM. Trimming cost V 3 bases and J 0 bases, with 9 bases left between them. The chain's CDR3 is CASSLRGLSNQPQHF. Written as DNA, the CDR3 is TGTGCCAGCAGTTTGAGAGGGCTTAGCAATCAGCCCCAGCATTTT.

The V call is TRBV5-1, the J call TRBJ2-4, with 10 nucleotides matching TRBD1. V was pared by 0 bases and J by 4 bases, with 1 base of the junction left unmatched. Germline lookup yields CDR1 SGHRS and CDR2 YFSETQ. The CDR3 runs to 15 residues. CDR3 sequence reads: CASSLGGQGKNIQYF. The DNA for the CDR3 is TGCGCCAGCAGCTTGGGGGGACAGGGGAAAAACATTCAGTACTTC.

This clone was observed a handful of times. The CDR3 loop is CASSKGSKRQYQPQHF. The CDR3 bases are TGTGCCAGCAGCAAAGGGTCCAAGAGGCAGTATCAGCCCCAGCATTTT. The chain joins TRBV21-1 to TRBJ1-5. TRBV21-1 is annotated as a pseudogene. This CDR3 comprises 16 residues.

The V call is TRBV29-1, the J call TRBJ1-2, with TRBD1 identical over 8 bases. Germline V gene lookup returns CDR1 SQVTM and CDR2 ANQGSEA. This CDR3 spans 12 amino acids. V was pared by 7 bases and J by 5 bases, with 6 bases of the junction left unmatched. The CDR3 protein is CSADRGLYGYTF. The CDR3 DNA follows: TGCAGCGCAGACAGGGGTTTATATGGCTACACCTTC.

The table lists this clone with a few counts. The chain is built from TRBV4-1 and TRBJ1-5, with D tentatively TRBD1 (5 bases). The germline V and J ends were trimmed by 3 bases and 5 bases, with 11 bases remaining between them. Germline lookup yields CDR1 MGHRA and CDR2 YSYEKL. The CDR3 totals 14 residues. CDR3 protein: CASSQEGTYQPQHF. Here the CDR3 DNA reads TGCGCCAGCAGCCAGGAGGGGACTTATCAGCCCCAGCATTTT.

The chain links TRBV7-2 to TRBJ2-7; the match to TRBD2 covers 10 bases. V was pared by 1 base and J by 7 bases, with 7 bases of the junction left unmatched. Germline V CDR1 and CDR2: SGHTA, FQGNSA. There are 15 residues in the CDR3. This CDR3 reads CASSLDSRTSGEQYF. CDR3 coding DNA: TGTGCCAGCAGCTTAGACTCTAGGACTAGCGGAGAGCAGTACTTC.

This clone came up once. The J gene is TRBJ2-5, the V gene TRBV4-1; 7 nucleotides match TRBD2. There are 15 residues in the CDR3. The ends lost 4 bases at V and 0 bases at J; junction bases unmatched: 5. CDR1 is MGHRA, CDR2 YSYEKL, per germline. This CDR3 reads CASSPSGAHQETQYF. CDR3 DNA: TGCGCCAGCAGCCCAAGCGGGGCCCACCAAGAGACCCAGTACTTC.

This clone has only a few counts. V usage is TRBV19 and J usage is TRBJ2-7, with 7 bases aligning to TRBD2. Looked up from germline, CDR1 is LNHDA and CDR2 is SQIVND (reference sequence). Trimming cost V 5 bases and J 3 bases; bases outside gene matches: 10. The CDR3 length is 15 residues. The CDR3: CASSLSGNAFYEQYF. DNA of the CDR3: TGTGCCAGTAGTCTAAGCGGGAACGCCTTCTACGAGCAGTACTTC.